Given below is one TCR beta chain in context. The data belong to a study of T cell changes during pregnancy in multiple sclerosis. Profiled with immunoSEQ multiplex PCR; TCRdb holds only in-frame clones, not every one. The data hold tens of thousands of clones, with roughly nine tenths observed a single time. V shed 4 bases, J shed 5 bases, and the junction held 4 bases outside the gene matches. Germline CDR1 reads SGDLS; CDR2 reads YYNGEE. The CDR3 totals 13 residues. The sample consisted of CD8+ T cells from peripheral blood mononuclear cells, taken before pregnancy. The receptor was derived from a female donor with multiple sclerosis, enrolled in a pregnancy study. The chain employs TRBV9 and TRBJ2-5; TRBD2 matches at 8 bases. DNA for the CDR3: TGTGCCAGCAGCCCCGGGGGGGAGGAGACCCAGTACTTC. Encoded protein: CASSPGGEETQYF. Filled out from reference TRBV9 and TRBJ2-5, the complete variable domain reads DSGVTQTPKHLITATGQRVTLRCSPRSGDLSVYWYQQSLDQGLQFLIQYYNGEERAKGNILERFSAQQFPDLHSELNLSSLELGDSALYFCASSPGGEETQYFGPGTRLLVL.